These T cell receptor beta chains were read from a single sample in a study of response to subunit inactivated influenza vaccine. One entry per CDR3 protein, called by TCRdb with MiXCR from the RT-PCR reads. Here the sample spans about 520,000 distinct CDR3 sequences, over 25% being singletons. The source material was CD4+ T cells sorted from PBMCs, sampled more than 4 days after vaccination. These receptors originate from a man aged 50 to 59 who received an inactivated influenza vaccine. Each CDR3 is given with its conserved first and last residue. The order of the fields is clone size, V gene, D gene, J gene, CDR3 DNA, CDR3 protein. D genes are given only for firm matches. Clone sizes are given selectively: once, few, many, or a class where the clone is expanded.

clone size: many
V gene: TRBV5-1
D gene: TRBD2
J gene: TRBJ2-1
CDR3 DNA: TGCGCCAGCAGCTTGCCCAAGCGGGAGGGCCGGTACAATGAGCAGTTCTTC
CDR3 protein: CASSLPKREGRYNEQFF

clone size: few
V gene: TRBV12-3/TRBV12-4
D gene: .
J gene: TRBJ2-1
CDR3 DNA: TGTGCCAGCAGTTTAGTGCGGAGGGGACACAATGAGCAGTTCTTC
CDR3 protein: CASSLVRRGHNEQFF

clone size: few
V gene: TRBV5-5
D gene: TRBD1
J gene: TRBJ1-1
CDR3 DNA: TGTGCCAGCAGCAGGACAGGCGCGGGAGAAGCTTTCTTT
CDR3 protein: CASSRTGAGEAFF

clone size: .
V gene: TRBV18
D gene: .
J gene: TRBJ1-1
CDR3 DNA: TGTGCCAGCTCCCCTAATGAAGTCACTGAAGCTTTCTTT
CDR3 protein: CASSPNEVTEAFF

clone size: .
V gene: TRBV5-1
D gene: .
J gene: TRBJ1-1
CDR3 DNA: TGCGCCAGCAGCTTGGCCCTGGGGAGAGAAGCTTTCTTT
CDR3 protein: CASSLALGREAFF

clone size: few
V gene: TRBV7-2
D gene: .
J gene: TRBJ1-1
CDR3 DNA: TGTGCCAGCAGCTTAGCACAGAAGAACACTGAAGCTTTCTTT
CDR3 protein: CASSLAQKNTEAFF

clone size: .
V gene: TRBV7-9
D gene: .
J gene: TRBJ1-4
CDR3 DNA: TGTGCCAGCAGTTCGATTGGGGAAAAACTGTTTTTT
CDR3 protein: CASSSIGEKLFF

clone size: few
V gene: TRBV20-1
D gene: .
J gene: TRBJ1-6
CDR3 DNA: TGCAGTGCTAGCAGCCAGGTCCCCTCGAATAATTCACCCCTCCACTTT
CDR3 protein: CSASSQVPSNNSPLHF

clone size: .
V gene: TRBV4-2
D gene: TRBD2
J gene: TRBJ2-3
CDR3 DNA: TGTGCCAGCAGCCAAGAACTTAGCGGGGGGCCTACGGGGACGCAGTATTTT
CDR3 protein: CASSQELSGGPTGTQYF

clone size: few
V gene: TRBV5-1
D gene: TRBD1
J gene: TRBJ1-4
CDR3 DNA: TGCGCCAGCAGCGACACAGGGGTGGAGGAAAAACTGTTTTTT
CDR3 protein: CASSDTGVEEKLFF

clone size: .
V gene: TRBV7-6
D gene: .
J gene: TRBJ2-1
CDR3 DNA: TGTGCCAGCAGCTTAGGAGAGGCTAATGAGCAGTTCTTC
CDR3 protein: CASSLGEANEQFF

clone size: few
V gene: TRBV5-1
D gene: TRBD2
J gene: TRBJ2-3
CDR3 DNA: TGCGCCAGCAGCTTGGATACTGGGACTAGCCGCACAGATACGCAGTATTTT
CDR3 protein: CASSLDTGTSRTDTQYF

clone size: few
V gene: TRBV20-1
D gene: TRBD2
J gene: TRBJ2-3
CDR3 DNA: TGCAGTGCTAGAGGGCTTCCGGGACTAGCGGCCACAACAGATACGCAGTATTTT
CDR3 protein: CSARGLPGLAATTDTQYF

clone size: .
V gene: TRBV10-3
D gene: .
J gene: TRBJ2-6
CDR3 DNA: TGTGCCATCAGTGATTACAGCTCTGGGGCCAACGTCCTGACTTTC
CDR3 protein: CAISDYSSGANVLTF

clone size: once
V gene: TRBV5-1
D gene: TRBD1
J gene: TRBJ1-6
CDR3 DNA: TGCGCCAGCAGCTTGGTGGGCTCCGACAGGGGTGATTCACCCCTCCACTTT
CDR3 protein: CASSLVGSDRGDSPLHF

clone size: .
V gene: TRBV27
D gene: TRBD2
J gene: TRBJ2-5
CDR3 DNA: TGTGCCAGCAGCTCCTTAGCGGGAGGGCTGGAGACCCAGTACTTC
CDR3 protein: CASSSLAGGLETQYF

clone size: .
V gene: TRBV6-1
D gene: .
J gene: TRBJ1-1
CDR3 DNA: TGTGCCAGCACCCCGACCCGTGGGATCATGAACACTGAAGCTTTCTTT
CDR3 protein: CASTPTRGIMNTEAFF